The T cell receptor (beta chain) described here comes from a study of T-cell memory formation after mild COVID-19. Study details: Across donors, TCR clusters were largely donor specific.

TCRdb re-derived calls from the 5' RACE reads in MiXCR, one entry per CDR3 protein. Of tens of thousands of distinct CDR3 sequences in the sample, 16% were seen once. There are 13 residues in the CDR3. CDR1 is LGHNA and CDR2 is YNFKEQ in the germline V gene. Trimming took off 0 bases at V and 6 bases at J, with 6 bases between the two ends. The V and J genes are TRBV4-2 and TRBJ2-1; D uncertain. The sequence was collected from an adult woman who had mild COVID-19 (a few samples of this study predate the infection). Cell type and time point are not known. Sequenced material: PBMCs or a T cell subset sorted from them (not recorded which). Here the CDR3 DNA reads TGTGCCAGCAGCCAAGATACGAGCAATGAGCAGTTCTTC. It codes for CASSQDTSNEQFF.